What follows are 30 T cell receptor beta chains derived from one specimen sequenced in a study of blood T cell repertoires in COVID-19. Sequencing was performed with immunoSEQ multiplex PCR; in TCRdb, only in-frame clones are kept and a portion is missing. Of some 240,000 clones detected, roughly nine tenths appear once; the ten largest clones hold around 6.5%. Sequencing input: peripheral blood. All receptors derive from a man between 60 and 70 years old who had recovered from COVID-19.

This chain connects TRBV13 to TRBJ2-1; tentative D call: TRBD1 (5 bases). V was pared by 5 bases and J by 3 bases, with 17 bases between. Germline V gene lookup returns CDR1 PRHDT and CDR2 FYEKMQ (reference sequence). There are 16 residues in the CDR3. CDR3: CASSHTDRQLYNEQFF. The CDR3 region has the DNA TGTGCCAGCAGCCACACCGACAGACAACTCTACAATGAGCAGTTCTTC.

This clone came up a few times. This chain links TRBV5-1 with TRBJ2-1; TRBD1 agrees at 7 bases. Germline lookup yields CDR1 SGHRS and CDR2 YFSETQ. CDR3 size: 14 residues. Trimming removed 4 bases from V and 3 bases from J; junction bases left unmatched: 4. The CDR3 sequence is CASSPGTVYNEQFF. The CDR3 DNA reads TGCGCCAGCAGCCCCGGGACAGTCTACAATGAGCAGTTCTTC. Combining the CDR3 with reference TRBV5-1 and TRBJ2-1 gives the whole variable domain KAGVTQTPRYLIKTRGQQVTLSCSPISGHRSVSWYQQTPGQGLQFLFEYFSETQRNKGNFPGRFSGRQFSNSRSEMNVSTLELGDSALYLCASSPGTVYNEQFFGPGTRLTVL.

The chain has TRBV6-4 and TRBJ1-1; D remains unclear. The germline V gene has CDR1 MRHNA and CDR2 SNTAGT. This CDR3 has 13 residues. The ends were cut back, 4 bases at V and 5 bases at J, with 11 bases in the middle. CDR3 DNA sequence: TGTGCCAGCAGTGCCGATAGCGGGACTGAAGCTTTCTTT. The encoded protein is CASSADSGTEAFF.

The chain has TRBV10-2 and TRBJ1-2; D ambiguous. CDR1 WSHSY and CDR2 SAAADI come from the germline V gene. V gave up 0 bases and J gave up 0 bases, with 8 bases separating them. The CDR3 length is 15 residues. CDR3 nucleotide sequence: TGCGCCAGCAGTGAGTCCTCAGAACCTAACTATGGCTACACCTTC. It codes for CASSESSEPNYGYTF.

CDR3 region: CASSMLRGQRVTEAFF. The CDR3 nucleotides read TGTGCCAGTAGCATGTTGAGGGGGCAAAGGGTAACTGAAGCTTTCTTT. The chain uses TRBV19 and TRBJ1-1, with 7 bases fitting TRBD1. V lost 6 bases to trimming and J lost 5 bases; unmatched junction nucleotides: 15. The CDR3 sequence is 16 residues long. Germline V gene sequence: CDR1 LNHDA, CDR2 SQIVND (reference sequence).

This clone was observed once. The CDR3 sequence: CAWGIGGTQYF. The CDR3 coding sequence is TGTGCCTGGGGGATAGGGGGGACCCAGTACTTC. This chain links TRBV30 with TRBJ2-5, with D possibly being TRBD1 (6 bases). Germline-derived CDR1 and CDR2 are GTSNPN and SVGIG (reference sequence). V lost 5 bases to trimming and J lost 7 bases, with 11 bases between them. The CDR3 totals 11 residues.

The CDR3, as DNA: TGTGCCAGCAGCTTACAGAACACTGAAGCTTTCTTT. Amino acid sequence: CASSLQNTEAFF. This chain uses TRBV7-2 with TRBJ1-1; D is unresolved. This CDR3 contains 12 residues. With 2 bases removed from V and 1 base from J, the gap between germline ends came to 2 bases. CDR1 and CDR2 from the germline V gene are SGHTA and FQGNSA. Variable domain in full (rest from reference TRBV7-2 and TRBJ1-1): GAGVSQSPSNKVTEKGKDVELRCDPISGHTALYWYRQSLGQGLEFLIYFQGNSAPDKSGLPSDRFSAERTGGSVSTLTIQRTQQEDSAVYLCASSLQNTEAFFGQGTRLTVV.

The CDR3 here is CASSVVRADTQYF. Written as DNA, the CDR3 is TGTGCCAGCAGCGTTGTACGGGCAGATACGCAGTATTTT. V is TRBV9 and J is TRBJ2-3; D gene uncertain. The CDR3 length is 13 residues. From germline, CDR1 is SGDLS and CDR2 YYNGEE. With 2 bases removed from V and 4 bases from J, the gap between germline ends came to 8 bases.

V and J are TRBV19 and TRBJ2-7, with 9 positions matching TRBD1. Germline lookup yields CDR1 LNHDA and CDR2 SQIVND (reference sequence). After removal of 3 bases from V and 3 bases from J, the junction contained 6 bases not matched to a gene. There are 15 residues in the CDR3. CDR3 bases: TGTGCCAGTAGTATCCGCGTGGGACAGGGCTACGAGCAGTACTTC. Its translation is CASSIRVGQGYEQYF.

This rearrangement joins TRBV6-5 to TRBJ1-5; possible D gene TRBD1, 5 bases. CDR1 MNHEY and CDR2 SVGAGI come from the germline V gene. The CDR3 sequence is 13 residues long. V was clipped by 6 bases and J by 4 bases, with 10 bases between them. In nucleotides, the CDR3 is TGTGCCAGCAGATCATCAGGGAATCAGCCCCAGCATTTT. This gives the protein CASRSSGNQPQHF.

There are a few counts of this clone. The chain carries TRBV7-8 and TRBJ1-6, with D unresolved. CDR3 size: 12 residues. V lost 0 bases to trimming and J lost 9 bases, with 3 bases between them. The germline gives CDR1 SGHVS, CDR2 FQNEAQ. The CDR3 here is CASSLAASPLHF. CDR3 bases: TGTGCCAGCAGCTTAGCGGCTTCACCCCTCCACTTT.

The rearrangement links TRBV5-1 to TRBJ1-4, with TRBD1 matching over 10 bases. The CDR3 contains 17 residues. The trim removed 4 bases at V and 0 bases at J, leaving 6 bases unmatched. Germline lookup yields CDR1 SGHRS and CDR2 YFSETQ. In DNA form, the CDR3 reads TGCGCCAGCAGCCCCGGGGACAGGGGCGCAACTAATGAAAAACTGTTTTTT. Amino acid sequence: CASSPGDRGATNEKLFF.

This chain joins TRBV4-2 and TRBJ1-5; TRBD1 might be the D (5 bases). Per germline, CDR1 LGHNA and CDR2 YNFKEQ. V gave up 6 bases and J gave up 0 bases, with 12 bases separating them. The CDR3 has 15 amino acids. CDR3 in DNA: TGTGCCAGCAGGGAACAGGTTAATAGCAATCAGCCCCAGCATTTT. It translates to CASREQVNSNQPQHF.

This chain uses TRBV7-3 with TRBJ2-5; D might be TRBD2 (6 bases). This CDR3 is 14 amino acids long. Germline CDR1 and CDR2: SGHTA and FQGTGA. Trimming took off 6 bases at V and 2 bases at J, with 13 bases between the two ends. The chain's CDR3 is CASSSTGGQETQYF. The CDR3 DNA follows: TGTGCCAGCAGTTCTACTGGGGGGCAAGAGACCCAGTACTTC.

The CDR3 is CASSPRWGGNHEQYF. The CDR3 region has the DNA TGCGCCAGCAGCCCTAGGTGGGGGGGCAACCACGAGCAGTACTTC. The rearrangement links TRBV5-1 to TRBJ2-7; a possible D gene is TRBD2 (7 bases). V gave up 4 bases and J gave up 5 bases, with 19 bases separating them. The V gene's germline CDR1 is SGHRS and CDR2 YFSETQ. The CDR3 is 15 residues long.

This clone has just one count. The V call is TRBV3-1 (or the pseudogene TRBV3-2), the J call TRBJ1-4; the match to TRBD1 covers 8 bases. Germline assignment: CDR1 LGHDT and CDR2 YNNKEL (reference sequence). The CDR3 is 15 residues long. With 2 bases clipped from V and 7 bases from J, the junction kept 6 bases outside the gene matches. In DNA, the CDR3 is TGTGCCAGCAGCCAACCCAGGGGGCGAGTTGAAAAACTGTTTTTT. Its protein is CASSQPRGRVEKLFF.

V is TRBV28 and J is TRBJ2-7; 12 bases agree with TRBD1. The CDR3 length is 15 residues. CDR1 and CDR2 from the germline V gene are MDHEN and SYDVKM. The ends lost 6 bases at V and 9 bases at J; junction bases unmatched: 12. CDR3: CASSRAGTGGAGQYF. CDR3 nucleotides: TGTGCCAGCAGCCGAGCCGGGACAGGGGGCGCTGGGCAGTACTTC. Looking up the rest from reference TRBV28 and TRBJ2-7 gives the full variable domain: DVKVTQSSRYLVKRTGEKVFLECVQDMDHENMFWYRQDPGLGLRLIYFSYDVKMKEKGDIPEGYSVSREKKERFSLILESASTNQTSMYLCASSRAGTGGAGQYFGPGTRLTVT.

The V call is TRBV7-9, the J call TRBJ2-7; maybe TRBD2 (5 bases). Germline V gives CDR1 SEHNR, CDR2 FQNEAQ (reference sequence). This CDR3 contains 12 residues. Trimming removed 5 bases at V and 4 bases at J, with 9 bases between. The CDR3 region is CASSPRGYEQYF. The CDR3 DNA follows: TGTGCCAGCAGCCCCCGAGGGTACGAGCAGTACTTC.

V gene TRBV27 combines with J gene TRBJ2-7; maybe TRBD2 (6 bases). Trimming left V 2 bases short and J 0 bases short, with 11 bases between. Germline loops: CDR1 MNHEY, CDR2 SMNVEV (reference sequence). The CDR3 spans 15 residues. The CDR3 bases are TGTGCCAGCAGTTTAACCCCCGGGAGCTCCTACGAGCAGTACTTC. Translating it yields CASSLTPGSSYEQYF.

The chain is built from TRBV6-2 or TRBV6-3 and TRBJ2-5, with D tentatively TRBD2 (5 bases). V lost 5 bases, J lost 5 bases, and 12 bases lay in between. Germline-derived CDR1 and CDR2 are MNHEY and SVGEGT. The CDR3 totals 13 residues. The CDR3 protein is CASSKRPGETQYF. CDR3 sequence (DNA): TGTGCCAGCAGTAAACGACCGGGGGAGACCCAGTACTTC.

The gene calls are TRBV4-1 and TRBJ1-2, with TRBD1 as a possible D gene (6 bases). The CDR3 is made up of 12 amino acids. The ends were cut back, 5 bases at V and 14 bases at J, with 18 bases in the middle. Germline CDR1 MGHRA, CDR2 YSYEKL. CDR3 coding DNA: TGCGCCAGCAGCTTCAGGGGATCAGCCCTGACCTTC. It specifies CASSFRGSALTF.

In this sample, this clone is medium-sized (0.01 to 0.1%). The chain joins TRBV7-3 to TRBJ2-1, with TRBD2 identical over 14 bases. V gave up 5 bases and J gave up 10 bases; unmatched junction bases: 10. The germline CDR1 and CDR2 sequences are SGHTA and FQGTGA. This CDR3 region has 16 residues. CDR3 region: CASSDVTSGGAGEQFF. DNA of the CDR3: TGTGCCAGCAGCGACGTGACTAGCGGGGGGGCAGGAGAGCAGTTCTTC.

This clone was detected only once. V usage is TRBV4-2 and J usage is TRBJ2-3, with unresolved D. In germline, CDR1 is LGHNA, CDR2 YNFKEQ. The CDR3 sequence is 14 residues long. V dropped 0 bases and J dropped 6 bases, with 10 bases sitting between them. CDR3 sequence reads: CASSQDLRVDTQYF. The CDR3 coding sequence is TGTGCCAGCAGCCAAGATCTACGTGTGGATACGCAGTATTTT.

The CDR3 here is CASSFQTAGRDYGYTF. For the CDR3, the DNA is TGCGCCAGCAGCTTCCAGACGGCAGGGAGGGACTATGGCTACACCTTC. This chain joins TRBV5-1 and TRBJ1-2; possibly TRBD1 for D (5 bases). Trimming left V 2 bases short and J 3 bases short, with 17 bases between. The CDR3 runs to 16 residues. Germline V gene lookup returns CDR1 SGHRS and CDR2 YFSETQ.

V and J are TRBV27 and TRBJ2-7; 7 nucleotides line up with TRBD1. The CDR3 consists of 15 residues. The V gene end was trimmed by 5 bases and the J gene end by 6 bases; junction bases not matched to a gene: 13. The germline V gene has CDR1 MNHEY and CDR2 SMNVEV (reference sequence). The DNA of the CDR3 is TGTGCCAGCAGTGACACAGGGGTTGTTTTGGGCGAGCAGTACTTC. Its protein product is CASSDTGVVLGEQYF.

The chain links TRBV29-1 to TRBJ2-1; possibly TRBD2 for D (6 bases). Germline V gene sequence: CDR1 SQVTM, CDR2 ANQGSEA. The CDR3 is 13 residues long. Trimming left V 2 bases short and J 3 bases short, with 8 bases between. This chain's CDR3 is CSVELGGYNEQFF. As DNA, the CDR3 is TGCAGCGTTGAACTGGGGGGCTACAATGAGCAGTTCTTC.

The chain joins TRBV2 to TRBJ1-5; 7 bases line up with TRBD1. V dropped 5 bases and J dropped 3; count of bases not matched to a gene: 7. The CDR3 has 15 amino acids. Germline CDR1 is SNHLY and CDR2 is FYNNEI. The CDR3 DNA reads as TGTGCCAGCAGTCCGGACCAGGGGGACAATCAGCCCCAGCATTTT. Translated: CASSPDQGDNQPQHF.

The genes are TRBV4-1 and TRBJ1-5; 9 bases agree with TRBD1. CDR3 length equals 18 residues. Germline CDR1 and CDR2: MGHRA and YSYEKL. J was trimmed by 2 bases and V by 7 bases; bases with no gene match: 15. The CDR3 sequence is CASTPLPGQGLRNQPQHF. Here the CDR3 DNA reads TGCGCCAGCACCCCACTACCGGGACAGGGTCTACGCAATCAGCCCCAGCATTTT.

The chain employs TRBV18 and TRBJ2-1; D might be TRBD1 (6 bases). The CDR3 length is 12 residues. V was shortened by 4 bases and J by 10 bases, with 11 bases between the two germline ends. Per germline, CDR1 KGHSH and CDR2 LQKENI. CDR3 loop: CASSRGGLEQFF. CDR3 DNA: TGTGCCAGCTCACGAGGGGGATTGGAGCAGTTCTTC.

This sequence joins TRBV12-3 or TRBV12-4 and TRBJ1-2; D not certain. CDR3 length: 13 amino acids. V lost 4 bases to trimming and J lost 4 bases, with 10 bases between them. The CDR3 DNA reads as TGTGCCAGCAGTTGGGTTAGGAGCTATGGCTACACCTTC. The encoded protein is CASSWVRSYGYTF.